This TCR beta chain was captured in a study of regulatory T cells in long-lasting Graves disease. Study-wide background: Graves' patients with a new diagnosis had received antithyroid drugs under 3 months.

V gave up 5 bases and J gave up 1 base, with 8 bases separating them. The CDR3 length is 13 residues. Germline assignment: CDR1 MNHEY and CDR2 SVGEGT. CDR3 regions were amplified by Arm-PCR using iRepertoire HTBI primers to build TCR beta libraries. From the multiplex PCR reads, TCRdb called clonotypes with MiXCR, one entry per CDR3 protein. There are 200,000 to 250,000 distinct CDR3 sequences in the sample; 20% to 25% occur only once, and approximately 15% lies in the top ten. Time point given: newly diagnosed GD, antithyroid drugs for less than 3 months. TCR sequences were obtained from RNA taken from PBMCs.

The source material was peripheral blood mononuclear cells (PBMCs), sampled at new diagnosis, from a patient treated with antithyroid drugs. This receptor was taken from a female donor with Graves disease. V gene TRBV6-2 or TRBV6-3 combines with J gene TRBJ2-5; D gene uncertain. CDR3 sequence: CASSDASQETQYF. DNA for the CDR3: TGTGCCAGCAGTGATGCCAGCCAAGAGACCCAGTACTTC.